One sample yielded the 18 T cell receptor beta chains listed below, sequenced in a study of control samples from healthy donors and cancer patients. Libraries were prepared by immunoSEQ multiplex PCR; TCRdb keeps only in-frame clonotypes and omits some of them. The sample records about 51,000 clones, roughly 80% being singletons. The source material was blood. Receptor source: an older man in good health.

The CDR3 is CAISESRDGTSQLFF. The CDR3, as DNA: TGTGCCATCAGTGAGTCGAGGGACGGAACGTCCCAACTGTTTTTT. This rearrangement joins TRBV10-3 to TRBJ1-4, with D tentatively TRBD1 (5 bases). Germline CDR1 is ENHRY and CDR2 is SYGVKD. This CDR3 is built from 15 residues. Trimming took 0 bases from V and 12 from J, leaving 17 bases between them.

V and J are TRBV27 and TRBJ2-5; D is unclear. This CDR3 comprises 14 residues. V was clipped by 1 base and J by 5 bases, with 11 bases between them. Germline V gene lookup returns CDR1 MNHEY and CDR2 SMNVEV (reference sequence). This CDR3 reads CASSLYHWLETQYF. Written as DNA, the CDR3 is TGTGCCAGCAGTTTATATCATTGGTTGGAGACCCAGTACTTC.

The rearrangement links TRBV28 to TRBJ2-7; TRBD1 is a possible D gene (6 bases). V shed 1 base and J shed 3 bases, with 13 bases lying between them. Germline CDR1 MDHEN, CDR2 SYDVKM. This CDR3 has 15 amino acids. The CDR3: CASSLSRGQYYEQYF. CDR3 coding DNA: TGTGCCAGCAGTTTATCCCGCGGACAGTACTACGAGCAGTACTTC. Using reference TRBV28 and TRBJ2-7 for the parts outside the CDR3, the full variable domain is DVKVTQSSRYLVKRTGEKVFLECVQDMDHENMFWYRQDPGLGLRLIYFSYDVKMKEKGDIPEGYSVSREKKERFSLILESASTNQTSMYLCASSLSRGQYYEQYFGPGTRLTVT.

This rearrangement joins TRBV18 to TRBJ1-1; 7 bases agree with TRBD1. Germline V gene data show CDR1 as KGHSH and CDR2 as LQKENI. The J segment lost 4 bases and the V segment lost 0 bases, leaving 5 bases of the junction unmatched. This CDR3 region has 15 residues. CDR3 DNA: TGTGCCAGCTCACCACCGCAGGGACAGCTCACTGAAGCTTTCTTT. It specifies CASSPPQGQLTEAFF.

In nucleotides, the CDR3 is TGTGCCAGTAGTTCACAGGGGTGGGGGGTTCCAAACACTGAAGCTTTCTTT. As protein: CASSSQGWGVPNTEAFF. The V call is TRBV19, the J call TRBJ1-1, with 7 bases identical to TRBD1. The CDR3 is made up of 17 amino acids. V lost 5 bases, J lost 2 bases, and 14 bases stayed unmatched. Germline V gene lookup returns CDR1 LNHDA and CDR2 SQIVND (reference sequence).

This clone was seen a few times. The genes are TRBV4-1 and TRBJ1-1; D is possibly TRBD1 (6 bases). V was pared by 3 bases and J by 2 bases, with 16 bases between. Germline assignment: CDR1 MGHRA and CDR2 YSYEKL. The CDR3 spans 16 residues. The CDR3 DNA is TGCGCCAGCAGCCACGCCCCAGGACAGACAAACACTGAAGCTTTCTTT. It yields the protein CASSHAPGQTNTEAFF.

This clone was seen a handful of times. The genes are TRBV5-5 and TRBJ1-4; no clear D. CDR1 is SGHKS, CDR2 YYEKEE, per germline (reference sequence). Trimming removed 4 bases from V and 8 bases from J, with 18 bases in between. CDR3 length: 15 residues. CDR3 DNA: TGTGCCAGCAGCCTCCAGACCTACAATGGAGAAAAACTGTTTTTT. Residues: CASSLQTYNGEKLFF.

The rearrangement links TRBV13 to TRBJ2-2; 10 bases align to TRBD1. Germline-derived CDR1 and CDR2 are PRHDT and FYEKMQ (reference sequence). The CDR3 has 16 amino acids. With 2 bases clipped from V and 4 bases from J, the junction kept 4 bases outside the gene matches. The CDR3 bases are TGTGCCAGCAGCTTACTAGACAGGGGGCCCACCGGGGAGCTGTTTTTT. Translation gives CASSLLDRGPTGELFF. The full variable domain, completed using reference TRBV13 and TRBJ2-2, is AAGVIQSPRHLIKEKRETATLKCYPIPRHDTVYWYQQGPGQDPQFLISFYEKMQSDKGSIPDRFSAQQFSDYHSELNMSSLELGDSALYFCASSLLDRGPTGELFFGEGSRLTVL.

The chain employs TRBV30 and TRBJ2-1; tentatively, D is TRBD1 (5 bases). CDR1 and CDR2 from the germline V gene are GTSNPN and SVGIG (reference sequence). The CDR3 loop spans 15 amino acids. V shed 7 bases and J shed 10 bases, with 26 bases lying between them. The CDR3, as DNA: TGTGCCTCGAAACTCACAGGATTGATCGGAGTCGAGCAGTTCTTC. It encodes CASKLTGLIGVEQFF.

This chain uses TRBV28 with TRBJ2-5; D is ambiguous. Germline-derived CDR1 and CDR2 are MDHEN and SYDVKM. V lost 0 bases and J lost 10, with 9 bases in between. The CDR3 extends over 12 amino acids. CDR3 coding DNA: TGTGCCAGCAGTTTATGGGCTGGGATCCAGTACTTC. Its protein product is CASSLWAGIQYF.

The table lists this clone with a few counts. This rearrangement joins TRBV5-5 to TRBJ2-5; possibly TRBD1 or TRBD2 for D (5 bases each). Germline-derived CDR1 and CDR2 are SGHKS and YYEKEE (reference sequence). Trimming stripped 0 bases from V and 3 bases from J, with 6 bases between. This CDR3 spans 13 amino acids. The CDR3 DNA reads TGTGCCAGCAGCTTGGGAGGGGAAGAGACCCAGTACTTC. Amino acid sequence: CASSLGGEETQYF.

V gene TRBV30 combines with J gene TRBJ1-5; TRBD1 agrees at 7 bases. This CDR3 has 13 residues. CDR1 and CDR2 from the germline V gene are GTSNPN and SVGIG (reference sequence). The V segment lost 2 bases and the J segment 9 bases; nucleotides outside the gene matches: 7. CDR3: CAWSQGDDRPQHF. The CDR3 coding sequence is TGTGCCTGGAGTCAGGGGGACGATCGGCCCCAGCATTTT.

The V and J genes are TRBV7-9 and TRBJ1-6; D is undetermined. There are 15 residues in the CDR3. CDR1 is SEHNR, CDR2 FQNEAQ, per germline (reference sequence). Trimming removed 8 bases at V and 0 bases at J, with 11 bases between. The CDR3 region has the DNA TGTGCCAGCCAGCCTGGGAGCTCCTATAATTCACCCCTCCACTTT. Translated, it gives CASQPGSSYNSPLHF. Together with reference TRBV7-9 and TRBJ1-6, the CDR3 gives the full variable domain: DTGVSQNPRHKITKRGQNVTFRCDPISEHNRLYWYRQTLGQGPEFLTYFQNEAQLEKSRLLSDRFSAERPKGSFSTLEIQRTEQGDSAMYLCASQPGSSYNSPLHFGNGTRLTVT.

The rearrangement joins TRBV6-6 to TRBJ1-2; D gene unclear. Trimming shortened V by 4 bases and J by 3 bases, and 3 bases separated the two germline ends. Germline lookup yields CDR1 MNHNY and CDR2 SVGAGI (reference sequence). The CDR3 sequence is 11 residues long. CDR3 residues: CASSSDYGYTF. For the CDR3, the DNA is TGTGCCAGCAGTTCAGACTATGGCTACACCTTC.

The V gene is TRBV12-3 or TRBV12-4, the J gene TRBJ1-1; maybe TRBD1 (6 bases). Trimming stripped 7 bases from V and 5 bases from J, with 14 bases between. The CDR3 contains 13 residues. The DNA for the CDR3 is TGTGCCAGCACGGGTGGGGGCAGGACTGAAGCTTTCTTT. As protein: CASTGGGRTEAFF.

J is TRBJ2-5 and V is TRBV5-8; 9 bases fit TRBD2. Germline V CDR1 and CDR2: SGHTS, YDEGEE. V lost 4 bases and J lost 5; bases outside the gene matches: 6. The CDR3 spans 14 residues. The CDR3 reads CASSPSGMPETQYF. The DNA of the CDR3 is TGTGCCAGCAGCCCTAGCGGGATGCCGGAGACCCAGTACTTC.

This clone turned up a few times. This CDR3 is CASSRGSSSYNSPLHF. The CDR3 coding sequence is TGCGCCAGCAGCCGGGGTTCGAGCTCCTATAATTCACCCCTCCACTTT. This chain joins TRBV4-1 and TRBJ1-6; no reliable D call. V lost 4 bases, J lost 0 bases, and 10 bases lay in between. The CDR3 runs to 16 residues. The V gene's germline CDR1 is MGHRA and CDR2 YSYEKL.

The J gene is TRBJ2-1, the V gene TRBV24-1; weak D call: TRBD2 (5 bases). Per the germline V gene, CDR1 is KGHDR and CDR2 is SFDVKD. The CDR3 runs 16 residues. Trimming shortened V by 7 bases and J by 8 bases, and 23 bases separated the two germline ends. CDR3 sequence (DNA): TGTGCCACCAGCCCGGACTCCGGGGTAAAGATAGATGAGCAGTTCTTC. Its translation is CATSPDSGVKIDEQFF.